Shown below are 31 T cell receptor beta chains from a single sample sequenced in a study of blood T cell repertoires in COVID-19. Clones were read by immunoSEQ multiplex PCR, and TCRdb kept only the in-frame ones, dropping some. The sample has hundreds of thousands of clones, 80% to 90% seen once. The sample taken for sequencing was peripheral blood. These receptors were obtained from a woman in her thirties with acute or convalescent COVID-19.

The chain has TRBV5-1 and TRBJ2-1, with 11 bases that match TRBD2. After removal of 2 bases from V and 6 bases from J, the junction contained 4 bases not matched to a gene. This CDR3 spans 15 amino acids. Germline CDR1 and CDR2: SGHRS and YFSETQ. This CDR3 reads CASSFSGGATNEQFF. CDR3 nucleotides: TGCGCCAGCAGCTTTAGCGGGGGGGCTACCAATGAGCAGTTCTTC.

V and J are TRBV6-5 and TRBJ1-1; D gene unclear. CDR1 MNHEY and CDR2 SVGAGI come from the germline V gene. The CDR3 loop spans 14 amino acids. Trimming took off 6 bases at V and 5 bases at J, with 16 bases between the two ends. The CDR3 sequence is CASSYTEKRTEAFF. In nucleotides, the CDR3 is TGTGCCAGCAGCTACACGGAGAAGAGGACTGAAGCTTTCTTT.

The rearrangement links TRBV5-1 to TRBJ1-1, with 8 nucleotides matching TRBD1. V trimming: 1 base; J trimming: 2 bases; junction bases outside the gene matches: 7. This CDR3 is 16 amino acids long. CDR1 is SGHRS and CDR2 is YFSETQ in the germline V gene. CDR3 coding DNA: TGCGCCAGCAGCTTGCCAAAGACAGGGGCCAACACTGAAGCTTTCTTT. It codes for CASSLPKTGANTEAFF.

The genes are TRBV6-5 and TRBJ2-2; D might be TRBD1 (5 bases). Trimming pared 4 bases from V and 5 bases from J, leaving 14 bases between. The CDR3 covers 15 residues. The germline V gene encodes CDR1 MNHEY and CDR2 SVGAGI. CDR3 sequence (DNA): TGTGCCAGCAGTTTTGACCTGACAGTTACCGGGGAGCTGTTTTTT. Translating gives CASSFDLTVTGELFF.

This chain links TRBV25-1 with TRBJ1-2, with D unclear. The length of the CDR3 is 17 residues. V shed 4 bases and J shed 6 bases, with 24 bases lying between them. CDR1 is MGHDK, CDR2 SYGVNS, per germline. The CDR3 DNA is TGTGCCAGCAGTGGCCCCCTTGTATCTGCGACAAAAAATGGCTACACCTTC. Amino acid sequence: CASSGPLVSATKNGYTF.

V and J are TRBV23-1 and TRBJ1-2, with 7 nucleotides matching TRBD1. TRBV23-1 is an open reading frame whose function is uncertain. Losses at the gene ends were 11 bases for V and 0 bases for J; bases not matched to a gene: 12. The CDR3 has 15 residues. CDR3 sequence (DNA): TGCGCCGCAACGTACCGGGACAGAGCTAACTATGGCTACACCTTC. Translating gives CAATYRDRANYGYTF.

This clone was counted once. The genes are TRBV24-1 and TRBJ2-3; 7 nucleotides align to TRBD2. Germline CDR1 KGHDR, CDR2 SFDVKD. V gave up 4 bases and J gave up 2 bases; unmatched junction bases: 14. The CDR3 has 18 residues. The CDR3 sequence: CATSDPGRASGYTDTQYF. CDR3 sequence (DNA): TGTGCCACCAGTGACCCCGGGCGGGCTAGCGGTTACACAGATACGCAGTATTTT.

The genes are TRBV5-4 and TRBJ2-7; TRBD2 matches 8 bases. The CDR3 sequence is 16 residues long. CDR1 SGHNT and CDR2 YYREEE come from the germline V gene (reference sequence). Trimming cost V 4 bases and J 2 bases; bases outside gene matches: 11. The CDR3 DNA reads as TGTGCCAGCAGCCCGGTGAAGAGCGGGGGAACCTACGAGCAGTACTTC. It codes for CASSPVKSGGTYEQYF.

The rearrangement links TRBV29-1 to TRBJ1-4; TRBD1 matches 8 bases. The length of the CDR3 is 13 residues. The J segment lost 7 bases and the V segment lost 5 bases, leaving 6 bases of the junction unmatched. Germline loops: CDR1 SQVTM, CDR2 ANQGSEA. Here the CDR3 reads CSVPDRGGEKLFF. The CDR3 DNA follows: TGCAGCGTTCCTGACAGGGGAGGTGAAAAACTGTTTTTT.

The chain is built from TRBV6-4 and TRBJ2-7, with TRBD1 as a possible D gene (6 bases). Germline lookup yields CDR1 MRHNA and CDR2 SNTAGT. The CDR3 contains 11 residues. This CDR3 reads CPSTTGLEQYF. Here the CDR3 DNA reads TGTCCATCGACTACAGGGCTCGAGCAGTACTTC.

The CDR3 region has the DNA TGTGCCAGCAGCTCGAACGGCGGGTCACCCCTCCACTTT. It codes for CASSSNGGSPLHF. The rearrangement joins TRBV11-3 to TRBJ1-6, with D unresolved. Trimming took 4 bases from V and 10 from J, leaving 11 bases between them. Germline CDR1 and CDR2: SGHNT and YENEEA. The CDR3 spans 13 residues.

The J gene is TRBJ1-6, the V gene TRBV2; 7 nucleotides agree with TRBD1. The CDR3 contains 17 residues. Germline V gives CDR1 SNHLY, CDR2 FYNNEI. Trimming removed 5 bases from V and 7 bases from J; junction bases left unmatched: 14. The CDR3 DNA reads as TGTGCCAGCAGTCAAGGACAGGTCGCCACACAAAATTCACCCCTCCACTTT. It yields the protein CASSQGQVATQNSPLHF.

The chain uses TRBV9 and TRBJ1-3; perhaps TRBD1 as D (6 bases). This CDR3 comprises 16 residues. V was pared by 2 bases and J by 0 bases, with 12 bases between. The germline V gene has CDR1 SGDLS and CDR2 YYNGEE. This chain's CDR3 is CASSVGTGYSGNTIYF. CDR3 nucleotides: TGTGCCAGCAGCGTGGGCACAGGGTACTCTGGAAACACCATATATTTT.

The chain couples TRBV5-1 to TRBJ1-1; no clear D. This CDR3 contains 15 residues. Germline assignment: CDR1 SGHRS and CDR2 YFSETQ. With 0 bases removed from V and 0 bases from J, the gap between germline ends came to 9 bases. CDR3 in amino acids: CASSLERALNTEAFF. In nucleotides, the CDR3 is TGCGCCAGCAGCTTGGAGAGAGCCCTGAACACTGAAGCTTTCTTT.

The chain combines TRBV19 with TRBJ2-1; D is unclear. CDR1 and CDR2 from the germline V gene are LNHDA and SQIVND (reference sequence). This CDR3 spans 15 amino acids. Trimming took 5 bases from V and 0 from J, leaving 11 bases between them. In DNA form, the CDR3 reads TGTGCCAGTAGTCCCCGCCCCAGCTCCTACAATGAGCAGTTCTTC. This encodes CASSPRPSSYNEQFF.

The V and J genes are TRBV27 and TRBJ2-1; possibly TRBD1 for D (6 bases). The CDR3 is 11 amino acids. Germline values: CDR1 MNHEY, CDR2 SMNVEV (reference sequence). V gave up 5 bases and J gave up 10 bases, with 9 bases separating them. This CDR3 is CASSPGTEQFF. The CDR3 DNA reads TGTGCCAGCAGTCCCGGGACAGAGCAGTTCTTC.

The rearrangement uses TRBV4-2 and TRBJ2-5, with D maybe TRBD2 (5 bases). This CDR3 is built from 14 residues. Germline V gives CDR1 LGHNA, CDR2 YNFKEQ. The ends were cut back, 1 base at V and 2 bases at J, with 8 bases in the middle. CDR3 bases: TGTGCCAGCAGCCAAGGGGGAGTTCAAGAGACCCAGTACTTC. This encodes CASSQGGVQETQYF.

The rearrangement joins TRBV7-6 to TRBJ2-3, with 12 positions matching TRBD2. Germline V CDR1 and CDR2: SGHVS, FNYEAQ. Trimming took 3 bases from V and 2 from J; bases not matched to a gene: 3. The CDR3 has 16 amino acids. In DNA, the CDR3 is TGTGCCAGCAGCTTCCTAGCGGGGGGGAACACAGATACGCAGTATTTT. Translation gives CASSFLAGGNTDTQYF.

V is TRBV13 and J is TRBJ2-2, with 8 positions matching TRBD1. V shed 5 bases, J shed 4 bases, and the junction held 3 bases outside the gene matches. Per the germline V gene, CDR1 is PRHDT and CDR2 is FYEKMQ (reference sequence). The CDR3 has 14 amino acids. In nucleotides, the CDR3 is TGTGCCAGCAGCCCCAGGGGGCCCACCGGGGAGCTGTTTTTT. Residues: CASSPRGPTGELFF.

The rearrangement joins TRBV28 to TRBJ1-3; tentative D call: TRBD1 (5 bases). The CDR3 extends over 18 amino acids. V lost 7 bases and J 8 bases, leaving 30 bases between the germline ends. CDR1 is MDHEN, CDR2 SYDVKM, per germline. The CDR3 DNA is TGTGCCAGCAAAGCCCTTGGCCCCGGGGGGTTCGTGCGGGACACCATATATTTT. It specifies CASKALGPGGFVRDTIYF.

V and J are TRBV9 and TRBJ2-7; 7 positions match TRBD2. V lost 4 bases, J lost 0 bases, and 4 bases stayed unmatched. Looked up from germline, CDR1 is SGDLS and CDR2 is YYNGEE. The CDR3 is 14 amino acids. The CDR3 nucleotides read TGTGCCAGCAGCATGGGGGGGAGCTCCTACGAGCAGTACTTC. It translates to CASSMGGSSYEQYF. Based on the CDR3 plus reference TRBV9 and TRBJ2-7, the full variable domain is DSGVTQTPKHLITATGQRVTLRCSPRSGDLSVYWYQQSLDQGLQFLIQYYNGEERAKGNILERFSAQQFPDLHSELNLSSLELGDSALYFCASSMGGSSYEQYFGPGTRLTVT.

This rearrangement joins TRBV11-2 to TRBJ2-3, with 8 bases matching TRBD1. Trimming cost V 3 bases and J 5 bases; bases outside gene matches: 1. From germline, CDR1 is SGHAT and CDR2 FQNNGV. The CDR3 runs to 13 residues. The CDR3 is CASSLDREDTQYF. In nucleotides, the CDR3 is TGTGCCAGCAGCTTGGACAGGGAAGATACGCAGTATTTT.

The chain uses TRBV20-1 and TRBJ1-5; no definite D call. The CDR3 totals 14 residues. The V end was cut by 3 bases, the J end by 0 bases, with 9 bases between. Germline CDR1 DFQATT, CDR2 SNEGSKA (reference sequence). The CDR3 bases are TGCAGTGCTAGTGAGAGGAATAGCAATCAGCCCCAGCATTTT. Translating it yields CSASERNSNQPQHF.

This clone was seen more than once but under ten times. The chain recombines TRBV10-3 with TRBJ1-1; D ambiguous. The V end was cut by 0 bases, the J end by 11 bases, with 13 bases between. This CDR3 is built from 13 residues. From germline, CDR1 is ENHRY and CDR2 SYGVKD. The CDR3 coding sequence is TGTGCCATCAGTGAGTCGGTTGGTGGCTGGGCTTTCTTT. Its translation: CAISESVGGWAFF.

Concerning this clone itself: Compared with germline, one end of the junction differs, possibly owing to a read error. The V and J genes are TRBV13 and TRBJ2-7; TRBD1 agrees at 9 bases. The CDR3 length is 15 residues. Germline CDR1 reads PRHDT; CDR2 reads FYEKMQ (reference sequence). CDR3 amino acids: CASSIGGQGSHEQYF. The CDR3 region has the DNA TGTGCCAGCAGCATAGGGGGACAGGGTTCCCACGAGCAGTACTTC. Filled out from reference TRBV13 and TRBJ2-7, the complete variable domain reads AAGVIQSPRHLIKEKRETATLKCYPIPRHDTVYWYQQGPGQDPQFLISFYEKMQSDKGSIPDRFSAQQFSDYHSELNMSSLELGDSALYFCASSIGGQGSHEQYFGPGTRLTVT.

The V and J genes are TRBV28 and TRBJ1-1; D remains unclear. CDR1 and CDR2 from the germline V gene are MDHEN and SYDVKM. Trimming cost V 5 bases and J 3 bases, with 13 bases left between them. This CDR3 is 14 amino acids long. In DNA, the CDR3 is TGTGCCAGCAGTAAACGGACTCTGCACACTGAAGCTTTCTTT. Residues: CASSKRTLHTEAFF.

This chain connects TRBV5-5 to TRBJ2-2; D remains ambiguous. Looked up from germline, CDR1 is SGHKS and CDR2 is YYEKEE (reference sequence). Trimming took 1 base from V and 1 from J, leaving 8 bases between them. The CDR3 is made up of 15 amino acids. CDR3 region: CASSLWSGNTGELFF. The CDR3 nucleotides are TGTGCCAGCAGCTTGTGGTCGGGGAACACCGGGGAGCTGTTTTTT.

This chain links TRBV10-2 with TRBJ2-2, with TRBD1 identical over 10 bases. V shed 7 bases, J shed 4 bases, and the junction held 9 bases outside the gene matches. The CDR3 spans 16 residues. The germline V gene encodes CDR1 WSHSY and CDR2 SAAADI. The CDR3 sequence: CASTKGGQGLTGELFF. CDR3 coding DNA: TGCGCCAGCACCAAGGGGGGACAGGGGCTCACCGGGGAGCTGTTTTTT.

This chain joins TRBV2 and TRBJ2-4; TRBD1 aligns across 8 bases. The ends lost 6 bases at V and 3 bases at J; junction bases unmatched: 16. Germline V gene sequence: CDR1 SNHLY, CDR2 FYNNEI. This CDR3 spans 18 amino acids. CDR3 nucleotide sequence: TGTGCCAGCAGCGTAAATTCAGGGGGCGATTATGACAAAAACATTCAGTACTTC. Its protein product is CASSVNSGGDYDKNIQYF.

The chain links TRBV7-9 to TRBJ2-5; 12 nucleotides align to TRBD2. Germline CDR1 reads SEHNR; CDR2 reads FQNEAQ (reference sequence). Unmatched junction bases numbered 6, after V lost 4 bases and J lost 0 bases. The CDR3 contains 17 residues. The DNA of the CDR3 is TGTGCCAGCAGCTCACTAGCGGGGGGTTCGTACCAAGAGACCCAGTACTTC. It specifies CASSSLAGGSYQETQYF. Based on the CDR3 plus reference TRBV7-9 and TRBJ2-5, the full variable domain is DTGVSQNPRHKITKRGQNVTFRCDPISEHNRLYWYRQTLGQGPEFLTYFQNEAQLEKSRLLSDRFSAERPKGSFSTLEIQRTEQGDSAMYLCASSSLAGGSYQETQYFGPGTRLLVL.

The chain links TRBV7-9 to TRBJ2-5; tentative D call: TRBD1 (6 bases). CDR3 size: 14 residues. The V and J ends lost 5 bases and 5 bases respectively, with 15 bases between them. CDR1 is SEHNR and CDR2 is FQNEAQ in the germline V gene (reference sequence). For the CDR3, the DNA is TGTGCCAGCAGCGAATACAGGGTGGGCGAGACCCAGTACTTC. It specifies CASSEYRVGETQYF.